This is a list of T cell receptor beta chains from one sample in a study of T-cell reconstitution after alpha-beta-depleted transplantation in children. One entry per CDR3 protein, called by TCRdb with MiXCR from the PCR reads. The sample contains around 300,000 distinct CDR3 sequences, less than 9.5% of which appear only once. The material was peripheral blood, obtained 360 days after TCRalphabeta/CD19-depleted stem cell transplant. These receptors all come from a female patient aged 2-9 years who had a stem cell transplant for Fanconi anemia, so the T cells may come from the graft donor. The CDR3 runs from the conserved cysteine through the conserved F or W. A D gene is named only where the DNA matches it firmly. Some rows have no size entry. The others give once, few or many, or a class for an expanded clone.

j_gene	v_gene	abundance	d_gene	CDR3aa	CDR3nt
TRBJ1-1	TRBV28	NA	NA	CASSLGGVLNTEAFF	TGTGCCAGCAGTTTAGGCGGGGTTTTGAACACTGAAGCTTTCTTT
TRBJ2-1	TRBV6-2/TRBV6-3	NA	TRBD1	CASSYSLRGQGTRSYEQFF	TGTGCCAGCAGTTACTCGTTACGAGGACAGGGGACGAGGTCCTACGAGCAGTTCTTC
TRBJ2-1	TRBV28	many	NA	CASSRTANEQFF	TGTGCCAGCAGTCGGACAGCTAATGAGCAGTTCTTC
TRBJ1-1	TRBV12-3/TRBV12-4	many	TRBD1	CASSLGQGGTEAFF	TGTGCCAGCAGTTTGGGACAGGGTGGAACTGAAGCTTTCTTT
TRBJ1-4	TRBV20-1	few	NA	CSARDSRRDEKLFF	TGCAGTGCTAGAGATTCCCGGAGGGATGAAAAACTGTTTTTT
TRBJ2-7	TRBV20-1	NA	TRBD2	CSARAWTSAALYEQYF	TGCAGTGCTAGAGCGTGGACTAGCGCGGCACTCTACGAGCAGTACTTC
TRBJ2-3	TRBV15	NA	TRBD2	CATSRFTSGRADTQYF	TGTGCCACCAGCAGATTCACTAGCGGGAGGGCAGATACGCAGTATTTT
TRBJ2-1	TRBV12-3/TRBV12-4	many	TRBD1	CASSQSGQGGDEQFF	TGTGCCAGCAGTCAGTCGGGACAGGGGGGTGATGAGCAGTTCTTC
TRBJ1-2	TRBV6-2/TRBV6-3	few	NA	CASSNPGPPSPYGYTF	TGTGCCAGCAGTAACCCCGGGCCTCCATCCCCCTATGGCTACACCTTC
TRBJ2-3	TRBV20-1	NA	TRBD1	CSASPGGETDTQYF	TGCAGTGCTAGCCCAGGGGGCGAGACAGATACGCAGTATTTT
TRBJ2-5	TRBV5-1	NA	TRBD1	CASRGQGASETQYF	TGCGCCAGCAGAGGTCAGGGGGCTTCAGAGACCCAGTACTTC
TRBJ2-1	TRBV19	few	TRBD2	CASSLPGGEQFF	TGTGCCAGTAGTCTTCCGGGGGGTGAGCAGTTCTTC
TRBJ2-7	TRBV20-1	NA	NA	CSATGPAGYEQYF	TGCAGTGCGACGGGACCCGCCGGGTACGAGCAGTACTTC
TRBJ2-5	TRBV20-1	NA	TRBD2	CSAPGLAGDQETQYF	TGCAGTGCCCCGGGACTAGCGGGGGACCAAGAGACCCAGTACTTC
TRBJ1-1	TRBV20-1	many	NA	CSARNGGLNFEAFF	TGCAGTGCTAGGAATGGGGGGCTTAACTTTGAAGCTTTCTTT
TRBJ1-1	TRBV6-1	many	TRBD1	CASRPTDRGRLAEAFF	TGTGCCAGCAGGCCCACCGACAGGGGCAGATTGGCTGAAGCTTTCTTT
TRBJ2-5	TRBV4-2	many	TRBD2	CASSQDNRLAGYKETQYF	TGTGCCAGCAGCCAAGATAATAGGCTAGCGGGATATAAGGAGACCCAGTACTTC
TRBJ2-1	TRBV5-1	few	TRBD2	CASSLVRGGADEQFF	TGCGCCAGCAGCTTGGTCCGCGGGGGGGCGGATGAGCAGTTCTTC
TRBJ2-2	TRBV19	NA	TRBD1	CAIRTGDTGELFF	TGTGCCATTAGGACAGGGGACACCGGGGAGCTGTTTTTT
TRBJ2-7	TRBV4-2	NA	NA	CASSQNLFGPTYEQYF	TGTGCCAGCAGCCAAAACTTGTTCGGCCCAACCTACGAGCAGTACTTC
TRBJ2-3	TRBV7-8	many	TRBD1	CASSLGQGVADTQYF	TGTGCCAGCAGCTTAGGACAGGGGGTCGCAGATACGCAGTATTTT
TRBJ2-1	TRBV20-1	many	TRBD2	CSAPIAGGGEQFF	TGCAGTGCTCCAATAGCGGGGGGTGGTGAGCAGTTCTTC
TRBJ1-4	TRBV20-1	NA	TRBD1	CSASPSTGRGEKLFF	TGCAGTGCTAGCCCTTCGACAGGGCGTGGGGAAAAACTGTTTTTT
TRBJ2-3	TRBV12-3/TRBV12-4	many	TRBD2	CASSFLGGGKTTDTQYF	TGTGCCAGCAGTTTTCTGGGCGGGGGAAAGACCACAGATACGCAGTATTTT
TRBJ1-4	TRBV20-1	NA	NA	CSARRGRPNEKLFF	TGCAGTGCTAGGAGAGGCAGACCGAATGAAAAACTGTTTTTT
TRBJ2-7	TRBV20-1	many	NA	CSADDPGQSDEQYF	TGCAGTGCAGACGATCCAGGACAGTCCGACGAGCAGTACTTC
TRBJ2-2	TRBV20-1	few	TRBD1	CSASLVDRDTGELFF	TGCAGTGCTAGTCTCGTGGACAGGGACACCGGGGAGCTGTTTTTT
TRBJ2-7	TRBV11-2	NA	TRBD1	CASSLQGAALEQYF	TGTGCCAGCAGCTTACAGGGGGCGGCTCTAGAGCAGTACTTC
TRBJ1-1	TRBV20-1	few	NA	CSARDRGQLATEAFF	TGCAGTGCTAGAGACCGAGGACAGTTGGCCACTGAAGCTTTCTTT
TRBJ1-1	TRBV20-1	many	NA	CSARDLLRRGADAGEAFF	TGCAGTGCTAGAGATCTACTACGTAGGGGGGCGGATGCTGGTGAAGCTTTCTTT
TRBJ2-3	TRBV10-2	NA	NA	CASSDSSESTDTQYF	TGCGCCAGCAGTGATTCTAGCGAAAGCACAGATACGCAGTATTTT
TRBJ1-2	TRBV4-3	many	NA	CASSQDISRTIGYTF	TGCGCCAGCAGCCAAGATATCTCCAGGACCATTGGCTACACCTTC
TRBJ1-5	TRBV4-2	many	NA	CASSQGPLSYQVNQPQHF	TGTGCCAGCAGCCAAGGACCACTTAGCTATCAGGTCAATCAGCCCCAGCATTTT
TRBJ2-7	TRBV3-1	many	NA	CASSQESVLQYF	TGTGCCAGCAGCCAAGAAAGCGTCCTGCAGTACTTC
TRBJ1-5	TRBV20-1	many	NA	CSASPPRGNQPQHF	TGCAGTGCTTCGCCTCCAAGGGGGAATCAGCCCCAGCATTTT
TRBJ2-2	TRBV5-1	few	NA	CASRVMVRGTAGELFF	TGCGCCAGCAGGGTTATGGTTCGGGGGACTGCCGGGGAGCTGTTTTTT
TRBJ1-1	TRBV13	NA	NA	CASSLGRGGDTEAFF	TGTGCCAGCAGCTTAGGCAGGGGTGGTGACACTGAAGCTTTCTTT
TRBJ2-1	TRBV7-9	many	NA	CASSPPHEQFF	TGTGCCAGCAGTCCCCCCCATGAGCAGTTCTTC
TRBJ2-1	TRBV3-1	NA	TRBD2	CACSHPGTTFRNEQFF	TGTGCCTGCAGCCACCCCGGGACTACGTTTCGGAATGAGCAGTTCTTC
TRBJ1-2	TRBV4-1	many	NA	CASSQASFYGYTF	TGCGCCAGCAGCCAGGCGTCCTTTTATGGCTACACCTTC
TRBJ2-2	TRBV20-1	many	NA	CSALAGYHGELFF	TGCAGTGCTTTAGCAGGGTATCACGGGGAGCTGTTTTTT
TRBJ2-2	TRBV4-2	NA	TRBD2	CASSQGVGHPGGGSVRELFF	TGTGCCAGCAGCCAAGGCGTTGGACATCCGGGGGGGGGCAGTGTTAGGGAGCTGTTTTTT
TRBJ1-3	TRBV5-1	many	NA	CASSLAGSNTIYF	TGCGCCAGCAGCTTGGCGGGGAGTAACACCATATATTTT
TRBJ2-3	TRBV2	NA	NA	CASSPGWFLSTDTQYF	TGTGCCAGCAGTCCCGGGTGGTTTCTGAGCACAGATACGCAGTATTTT